A single sample is the source of the 15 T cell receptor beta chains below, sequenced in a study of graft-versus-host responses after intestinal transplantation. Assay: immunoSEQ multiplex PCR; the TCRdb copy retains only in-frame clones and omits some. The data hold 20,000 to 25,000 clones, with approximately 33% observed a single time. Plates contained around 200,000 CFSE-labeled responder cells and around 200,000 irradiated, violet-dye-labeled stimulator cells. The sample here was alloreactive CD8+ T cells from a mixed lymphocyte reaction culture, taken before intestinal transplant. The subset denotes: CFSE-low proliferating T cells sorted from approximately 6-day pre-transplant mixed lymphocyte reaction (GvH or HvG direction). The origin of the receptors is a human patient who received an intestinal transplant.

This rearrangement joins TRBV10-3 to TRBJ2-7, with D hard to call. Germline CDR1 ENHRY, CDR2 SYGVKD. Deletions cut 8 bases from V and 1 base from J, with 6 bases between. The CDR3 is made up of 11 amino acids. CDR3 in amino acids: CAISLSYEQYF. The CDR3 DNA sequence: TGTGCCATCTCTCTGTCCTACGAGCAGTACTTC.

This clone occurred a few times. The chain recombines TRBV10-1 with TRBJ1-4, with 8 bases matching TRBD1. Germline CDR1 and CDR2: WNHNN and SYGVQD (reference sequence). This CDR3 has 14 amino acids. J was trimmed by 5 bases and V by 6 bases; bases with no gene match: 5. The CDR3 here is CASSADRANEKLFF. The CDR3 DNA reads TGCGCCAGCAGCGCGGACAGGGCAAATGAAAAACTGTTTTTT.

Regarding this clone: No DNA is shown, since the ends of the CDR3 on it are uncertain; the CDR3 is the one TCRdb lists. This chain connects TRBV12-2 to TRBJ2-7; TRBD2 is the table's D call, not checked against the DNA. TRBV12-2 is a pseudogene. The CDR3 sequence runs 17 residues, both termini included. The CDR3 sequence: CASRLARGVAGGTEQYF.

This clone was counted only a few times. The genes are TRBV5-6 and TRBJ2-7; tentatively, D is TRBD2 (5 bases). The V and J ends lost 1 base and 6 bases respectively, with 5 bases between them. There are 11 residues in the CDR3. Germline values: CDR1 SGHDT, CDR2 YYEEEE. The CDR3 spells CASSLTSEQYF. CDR3 nucleotide sequence: TGTGCCAGCAGCTTGACTAGCGAGCAGTACTTC.

This chain links TRBV7-9 with TRBJ1-1, with no clear D. CDR1 is SEHNR and CDR2 is FQNEAQ in the germline V gene (reference sequence). The CDR3 is 15 residues long. Deletions cut 1 base from V and 5 bases from J, with 14 bases between. The CDR3 reads CASSLVMAFGTEAFF. CDR3 coding DNA: TGTGCCAGCAGCTTAGTTATGGCCTTTGGGACTGAAGCTTTCTTT. The full variable domain, with the rest looked up from reference TRBV7-9 and TRBJ1-1, is DTGVSQNPRHKITKRGQNVTFRCDPISEHNRLYWYRQTLGQGPEFLTYFQNEAQLEKSRLLSDRFSAERPKGSFSTLEIQRTEQGDSAMYLCASSLVMAFGTEAFFGQGTRLTVV.

V usage is TRBV5-4 and J usage is TRBJ1-5; D is unclear. The CDR3 totals 19 residues. Germline V gene data show CDR1 as SGHNT and CDR2 as YYREEE (reference sequence). Trimming cost V 3 bases and J 3 bases, with 25 bases left between them. The CDR3 loop reads CASSSIQGRITDNNQPQHF. The CDR3 nucleotides read TGTGCCAGCAGCTCGATCCAAGGACGGATAACAGACAACAATCAGCCCCAGCATTTT.

The chain has TRBV19 and TRBJ2-7, with TRBD2 matching over 12 bases. Germline V gene sequence: CDR1 LNHDA, CDR2 SQIVND (reference sequence). Trimming took 6 bases from V and 4 from J; bases not matched to a gene: 4. There are 14 residues in the CDR3. The CDR3 loop is CASSPSGRAYEQYF. In DNA form, the CDR3 reads TGTGCCAGTAGCCCTAGCGGGAGGGCTTACGAGCAGTACTTC.

V is TRBV28 and J is TRBJ1-1; no clear D gene. The V end lost 6 bases, the J end lost 8 bases, and 16 bases lay between the germline ends. CDR1 and CDR2 (germline): MDHEN, SYDVKM. The CDR3 is 13 residues long. The CDR3 region has the DNA TGTGCCAGCAGCCCCCCGGCCCCTCGGGAAGCTTTCTTT. Translated, it gives CASSPPAPREAFF.

This clone has more than one count but fewer than ten. V and J are TRBV7-9 and TRBJ1-2; D remains unclear. The V end lost 1 base, the J end lost 8 bases, and 14 bases lay between the germline ends. Germline CDR1 SEHNR, CDR2 FQNEAQ (reference sequence). This CDR3 is built from 14 residues. Here the CDR3 DNA reads TGTGCCAGCAGCTTAGGGACTGTTTCAAAGGGCTACACCTTC. Translation gives CASSLGTVSKGYTF. Looking up the rest from reference TRBV7-9 and TRBJ1-2 gives the full variable domain: DTGVSQNPRHKITKRGQNVTFRCDPISEHNRLYWYRQTLGQGPEFLTYFQNEAQLEKSRLLSDRFSAERPKGSFSTLEIQRTEQGDSAMYLCASSLGTVSKGYTFGSGTRLTVV.

The CDR3 loop is CASSVVAGGPPYEQYF. The CDR3 region has the DNA TGTGCCAGCAGCGTAGTAGCGGGAGGCCCGCCCTACGAGCAGTACTTC. The genes are TRBV9 and TRBJ2-7; TRBD2 aligns across 10 bases. Germline CDR1 SGDLS, CDR2 YYNGEE. CDR3 size: 16 residues. The trim removed 0 bases at V and 2 bases at J, leaving 5 bases unmatched.

The CDR3 DNA reads as TGTGCCAGCAGCTTTTTCTTTCTGGAGAGCACAGATACGCAGTATTTT. This sequence encodes CASSFFFLESTDTQYF. The V call is TRBV7-6, the J call TRBJ2-3; no clear D. Deletions cut 3 bases from V and 0 bases from J, with 13 bases between. CDR1 is SGHVS and CDR2 is FNYEAQ in the germline V gene. The CDR3 spans 16 residues.

The J gene is TRBJ2-3, the V gene TRBV5-1; the D is unclear. The V gene lost 5 bases and the J gene lost 2 bases, with 21 bases spanning the gap. This CDR3 spans 17 amino acids. Germline V CDR1 and CDR2: SGHRS, YFSETQ. The CDR3 nucleotides are TGCGCCAGCAGTCTGCCCGGGCAGACGCGAAACACAGATACGCAGTATTTT. Translating it yields CASSLPGQTRNTDTQYF.

The CDR3 loop is CASSLRYHEQYF. CDR3 sequence (DNA): TGTGCCAGCAGCTTAAGATACCACGAGCAGTACTTC. The chain joins TRBV7-9 to TRBJ2-7; D not resolved. The germline V gene encodes CDR1 SEHNR and CDR2 FQNEAQ (reference sequence). This CDR3 region has 12 residues. Trimming removed 2 bases at V and 5 bases at J, with 7 bases between. The full variable domain, completed using reference TRBV7-9 and TRBJ2-7, is DTGVSQNPRHKITKRGQNVTFRCDPISEHNRLYWYRQTLGQGPEFLTYFQNEAQLEKSRLLSDRFSAERPKGSFSTLEIQRTEQGDSAMYLCASSLRYHEQYFGPGTRLTVT.

The sample holds a few counts of this clone. In DNA form, the CDR3 reads TGTGCCAGCAGCTTGGGGACCCTTTGGGGGAACACTGAAGCTTTCTTT. It codes for CASSLGTLWGNTEAFF. The chain has TRBV5-4 and TRBJ1-1; D remains unclear. The V end was cut by 0 bases, the J end by 1 base, with 13 bases between. The CDR3 has 16 residues. Germline loops: CDR1 SGHNT, CDR2 YYREEE (reference sequence).

This clone turned up a few times. The chain is built from TRBV6-5 and TRBJ2-1; D gene ambiguous. The germline gives CDR1 MNHEY, CDR2 SVGAGI. The CDR3 covers 16 residues. Trimming removed 0 bases from V and 2 bases from J, with 11 bases in between. This CDR3 is CASSYSSGRPYNEQFF. The CDR3 nucleotides read TGTGCCAGCAGTTACTCATCCGGGCGACCCTACAATGAGCAGTTCTTC.